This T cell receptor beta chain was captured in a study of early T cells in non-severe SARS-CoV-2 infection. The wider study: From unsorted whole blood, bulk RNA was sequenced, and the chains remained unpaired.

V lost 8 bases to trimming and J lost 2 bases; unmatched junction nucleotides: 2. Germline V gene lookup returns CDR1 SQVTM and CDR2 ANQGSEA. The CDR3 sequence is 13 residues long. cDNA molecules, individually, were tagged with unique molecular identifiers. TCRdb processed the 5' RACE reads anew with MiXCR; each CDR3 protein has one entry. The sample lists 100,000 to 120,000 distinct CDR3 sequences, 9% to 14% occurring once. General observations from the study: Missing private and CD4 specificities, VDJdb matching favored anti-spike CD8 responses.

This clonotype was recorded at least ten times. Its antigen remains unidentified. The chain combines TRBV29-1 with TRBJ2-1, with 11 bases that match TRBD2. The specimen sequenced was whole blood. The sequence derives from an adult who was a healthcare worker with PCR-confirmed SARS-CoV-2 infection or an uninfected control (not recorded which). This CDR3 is CSLLAGAYNEQFF. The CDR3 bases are TGCAGCCTACTAGCGGGGGCCTACAATGAGCAGTTCTTC.